These 29 T cell receptor beta chains were all obtained from the same sample, sequenced in a study of OX40 agonist ivuxolimab in advanced cancers. Here immunoSEQ multiplex PCR was the method, and the copy in TCRdb shows in-frame clones only, minus some. The profile shows roughly 92,000 clones, 92% of them singletons. The material sequenced was CD4+ or CD8+ T cells sorted from blood, taken in a trial of the OX40 agonist ivuxolimab. Source of these receptors: an adult with an advanced solid tumor such as melanoma, head and neck, liver or kidney cancer.

This chain uses TRBV4-1 with TRBJ1-2; 8 bases align to TRBD1. V shed 5 bases and J 8 bases; nucleotides not matched to a gene: 10. There are 14 residues in the CDR3. Germline CDR1 and CDR2: MGHRA and YSYEKL. The CDR3 bases are TGCGCCAGCAGCTCAGGGGGCGCGAGGTGGGGCTACACCTTC. It specifies CASSSGGARWGYTF.

The J gene is TRBJ2-1, the V gene TRBV15; tentatively, D is TRBD2 (6 bases). The V end was cut by 5 bases, the J end by 10 bases, with 12 bases between. There are 12 residues in the CDR3. CDR1 is LNHNV and CDR2 is YYDKDF in the germline V gene (reference sequence). In nucleotides, the CDR3 is TGTGCCACCAGCGGAGGGGAGGACGAGCAGTTCTTC. It yields the protein CATSGGEDEQFF.

The rearrangement joins TRBV6-6 to TRBJ2-1; TRBD2 is a possible D gene (6 bases). Germline CDR1 reads MNHNY; CDR2 reads SVGAGI (reference sequence). CDR3 length equals 16 residues. V lost 6 bases, J lost 3 bases, and 18 bases lay in between. CDR3 loop: CASSPGPGVFYNEQFF. In nucleotides, the CDR3 is TGTGCCAGCAGCCCGGGCCCGGGAGTCTTCTACAATGAGCAGTTCTTC.

This CDR3 is CASSVLRASGSQNEQFF. CDR3 in DNA: TGTGCCAGCAGTGTTTTACGCGCGAGCGGGAGCCAGAATGAGCAGTTCTTC. The J gene is TRBJ2-1, the V gene TRBV6-1, with 8 bases fitting TRBD2. Losses at the gene ends were 4 bases for V and 7 bases for J; bases not matched to a gene: 15. The CDR3 consists of 17 residues. Germline loops: CDR1 MNHNS, CDR2 SASEGT.

The rearrangement uses TRBV27 and TRBJ1-1; tentatively, D is TRBD1 (5 bases). V lost 4 bases and J 1 base, leaving 10 bases between the germline ends. The germline V gene encodes CDR1 MNHEY and CDR2 SMNVEV (reference sequence). The CDR3 is made up of 14 amino acids. This CDR3 is CASSWARANTEAFF. The DNA of the CDR3 is TGTGCCAGCAGTTGGGCCAGGGCGAACACTGAAGCTTTCTTT.

This CDR3 reads CASSFRGVNEQFF. Here the CDR3 DNA reads TGTGCCAGCAGCTTTCGGGGGGTCAATGAGCAGTTCTTC. V is TRBV5-8 and J is TRBJ2-1; 7 bases fit TRBD2. After removal of 2 bases from V and 6 bases from J, the junction contained 2 bases not matched to a gene. Germline CDR1 and CDR2: SGHTS and YDEGEE. The CDR3 covers 13 residues.

The chain links TRBV13 to TRBJ1-2; D is undetermined. The CDR3 is 14 residues long. Trimming stripped 0 bases from V and 0 bases from J, with 5 bases between. CDR1 and CDR2 from the germline V gene are PRHDT and FYEKMQ (reference sequence). The CDR3 protein is CASSLGRTNYGYTF. In nucleotides, the CDR3 is TGTGCCAGCAGCTTAGGCCGGACTAACTATGGCTACACCTTC. The full variable domain, its missing parts supplied by reference TRBV13 and TRBJ1-2, is AAGVIQSPRHLIKEKRETATLKCYPIPRHDTVYWYQQGPGQDPQFLISFYEKMQSDKGSIPDRFSAQQFSDYHSELNMSSLELGDSALYFCASSLGRTNYGYTFGSGTRLTVV.

The chain uses TRBV12-5 and TRBJ1-2, with a possible D match to TRBD1 (6 bases). The germline CDR1 and CDR2 sequences are LGHNT and FRNRAP. The V gene lost 6 bases and the J gene lost 4 bases, with 15 bases spanning the gap. The length of the CDR3 is 14 residues. The CDR3 DNA sequence: TGTGCTAGTGGCAAGGACAGAAGAGCCTATGGCTACACCTTC. Its protein is CASGKDRRAYGYTF.

The chain has TRBV4-1 and TRBJ2-3, with 7 bases fitting TRBD1. Germline-derived CDR1 and CDR2 are MGHRA and YSYEKL. Unmatched junction bases numbered 2, after V lost 2 bases and J lost 3 bases. This CDR3 has 14 residues. The CDR3 region is CASSQSGGTDTQYF. CDR3 in DNA: TGCGCCAGCAGCCAATCAGGGGGAACAGATACGCAGTATTTT.

This clone appeared once. The chain employs TRBV2 and TRBJ2-7; TRBD1 aligns across 8 bases. Trimming took 4 bases from V and 2 from J; bases not matched to a gene: 4. There are 14 residues in the CDR3. In germline, CDR1 is SNHLY, CDR2 FYNNEI. For the CDR3, the DNA is TGTGCCAGCAGTGGGACAGGGTATACCTACGAGCAGTACTTC. Encoded protein: CASSGTGYTYEQYF.

The chain carries TRBV27 and TRBJ2-7, with D perhaps being TRBD1 or TRBD2 (5 bases each). Looked up from germline, CDR1 is MNHEY and CDR2 is SMNVEV (reference sequence). V was shortened by 6 bases and J by 2 bases, with 17 bases between the two germline ends. The CDR3 is 15 residues long. The CDR3 DNA is TGTGCCAGCAGCCCTATCGGGACGGGGACCTACGAGCAGTACTTC. The encoded protein is CASSPIGTGTYEQYF.

This clone was counted a single time. The CDR3 region is CAWSVDNYGYTF. CDR3 bases: TGTGCCTGGAGTGTGGACAACTATGGCTACACCTTC. V gene TRBV30 combines with J gene TRBJ1-2; D call uncertain. Per germline, CDR1 GTSNPN and CDR2 SVGIG (reference sequence). The CDR3 runs to 12 residues. The V and J ends lost 0 bases and 2 bases respectively, with 4 bases between them.

This chain joins TRBV25-1 and TRBJ1-5, with D unclear. Trimming pared 3 bases from V and 5 bases from J, leaving 8 bases between. CDR1 and CDR2 (germline): MGHDK, SYGVNS. The CDR3 extends over 13 amino acids. CDR3 DNA sequence: TGTGCCAGCAGTGAGACCGGGTATCAGCCCCAGCATTTT. Encoded protein: CASSETGYQPQHF.

J is TRBJ1-2 and V is TRBV6-5, with D unresolved. The germline gives CDR1 MNHEY, CDR2 SVGAGI. Trimming pared 8 bases from V and 9 bases from J, leaving 4 bases between. CDR3 length equals 8 residues. CDR3 in amino acids: CASSSYTF. The CDR3 DNA reads TGTGCCAGCTCTAGCTACACCTTC.

This rearrangement joins TRBV19 to TRBJ1-1; D remains unclear. V was cut by 4 bases and J by 6 bases, with 12 bases left in between. The CDR3 covers 13 residues. Germline V gene data show CDR1 as LNHDA and CDR2 as SQIVND (reference sequence). The CDR3 is CASSRTEGSEAFF. The DNA of the CDR3 is TGTGCCAGTAGTAGAACTGAAGGGTCTGAAGCTTTCTTT.

The CDR3 nucleotides read TGCGCCAGCAGCTTGGCCCAAGTCGGGACAGAGGGTGGTACGCAGTATTTT. Translating it yields CASSLAQVGTEGGTQYF. The V call is TRBV5-1, the J call TRBJ2-3, with 7 bases matching TRBD1. With 0 bases clipped from V and 8 bases from J, the junction kept 15 bases outside the gene matches. This CDR3 has 17 amino acids. Germline CDR1 SGHRS, CDR2 YFSETQ.

The chain is built from TRBV5-6 and TRBJ2-7; D is uncertain. Germline CDR1 SGHDT, CDR2 YYEEEE. There are 13 residues in the CDR3. V was cut by 2 bases and J by 2 bases, with 8 bases left in between. CDR3 region: CASSFGKTYEQYF. CDR3 in DNA: TGTGCCAGCAGCTTTGGCAAGACCTACGAGCAGTACTTC. The full variable domain, its missing parts supplied by reference TRBV5-6 and TRBJ2-7, is DAGVTQSPTHLIKTRGQQVTLRCSPKSGHDTVSWYQQALGQGPQFIFQYYEEEERQRGNFPDRFSGHQFPNYSSELNVNALLLGDSALYLCASSFGKTYEQYFGPGTRLTVT.

This chain uses TRBV4-2 with TRBJ1-1, with 12 bases lining up with TRBD1. The CDR3 has 13 residues. The V segment lost 6 bases and the J segment 6 bases; nucleotides outside the gene matches: 2. Germline values: CDR1 LGHNA, CDR2 YNFKEQ. DNA for the CDR3: TGTGCCAGCAGGGGACAGGGGGCATCTGAAGCTTTCTTT. Amino acid sequence: CASRGQGASEAFF.

This chain joins TRBV27 and TRBJ2-5; TRBD2 matches 7 bases. Germline assignment: CDR1 MNHEY and CDR2 SMNVEV (reference sequence). CDR3 length: 15 residues. V was clipped by 0 bases and J by 1 base; unmatched bases: 2. CDR3 in amino acids: CASSLSPSGQETQYF. The CDR3 DNA reads as TGTGCCAGCAGTTTATCTCCTAGCGGCCAAGAGACCCAGTACTTC.

The rearrangement joins TRBV7-2 to TRBJ2-7; 11 nucleotides agree with TRBD1. J lost 1 base, V lost 1 base, and 3 bases had no gene match. CDR3 size: 16 residues. CDR1 and CDR2 (germline): SGHTA, FQGNSA. This CDR3 is CASSLVGDRGSYEQYF. The CDR3 DNA follows: TGTGCCAGCAGCTTAGTTGGGGACAGGGGGTCCTACGAGCAGTACTTC.

This clone was observed a single time. The rearrangement uses TRBV5-1 and TRBJ2-7; D not certain. V was trimmed by 8 bases and J by 5 bases, leaving 2 bases between them. This CDR3 has 8 residues. Germline CDR1 is SGHRS and CDR2 is YFSETQ. DNA of the CDR3: TGCGCCAGGAACGAGCAGTACTTC. Amino acids: CARNEQYF.

The count of this clone is one. The chain uses TRBV27 and TRBJ1-1; TRBD1 is a possible D gene (5 bases). CDR3 length: 14 amino acids. CDR1 and CDR2 from the germline V gene are MNHEY and SMNVEV (reference sequence). Trimming shortened V by 4 bases and J by 5 bases, and 14 bases separated the two germline ends. The CDR3 spells CASSYKGMGTEAFF. In nucleotides, the CDR3 is TGTGCCAGCAGTTACAAGGGGATGGGAACTGAAGCTTTCTTT.

This chain uses TRBV19 with TRBJ2-7; 10 bases are shared with TRBD1. With V trimmed by 4 bases and J by 4 bases, 13 bases remained unmatched. Germline V gene data show CDR1 as LNHDA and CDR2 as SQIVND (reference sequence). This CDR3 contains 17 residues. CDR3 sequence reads: CASSRGQGPSGSYEQYF. The CDR3 nucleotides are TGTGCCAGTAGTAGGGGACAGGGGCCGTCAGGCTCTTACGAGCAGTACTTC.

This clone was picked up a small number of times. The CDR3 DNA reads TGTGCCAGCAGCGCCAGCGAGACCCAGTACTTC. Its translation: CASSASETQYF. The V call is TRBV25-1, the J call TRBJ2-5, with unresolved D. CDR1 is MGHDK, CDR2 SYGVNS, per germline. Trimming removed 6 bases at V and 5 bases at J, with 7 bases between. The CDR3 covers 11 residues.

The chain carries TRBV27 and TRBJ2-3; D not resolved. Deletions cut 2 bases from V and 3 bases from J, with 12 bases between. The length of the CDR3 is 15 residues. From germline, CDR1 is MNHEY and CDR2 SMNVEV (reference sequence). The CDR3 sequence is CASSLGVRPTDTQYF. CDR3 nucleotide sequence: TGTGCCAGCAGTTTAGGAGTCAGGCCTACAGATACGCAGTATTTT.

The chain links TRBV9 to TRBJ2-2; no firm D call. The germline V and J ends were trimmed by 4 bases and 8 bases, with 6 bases remaining between them. The germline gives CDR1 SGDLS, CDR2 YYNGEE. The CDR3 sequence is 11 residues long. The CDR3 DNA follows: TGTGCCAGCAGCCTGTCGGGGGAGCTGTTTTTT. Its protein is CASSLSGELFF.

V and J are TRBV27 and TRBJ2-3; TRBD1 matches 12 bases. CDR3 length: 18 amino acids. The trim removed 0 bases at V and 1 base at J, leaving 5 bases unmatched. Germline V gives CDR1 MNHEY, CDR2 SMNVEV (reference sequence). The CDR3 reads CASSLSRGQGAGTDTQYF. In nucleotides, the CDR3 is TGTGCCAGCAGTTTATCGAGGGGACAGGGGGCTGGCACAGATACGCAGTATTTT.

The chain joins TRBV11-2 to TRBJ2-3; weak D call: TRBD1 (5 bases). The CDR3 is 17 amino acids. Germline V gene sequence: CDR1 SGHAT, CDR2 FQNNGV. Trimming removed 3 bases at V and 2 bases at J, with 18 bases between. CDR3 amino acids: CASSFQPGPTSTDTQYF. The DNA for the CDR3 is TGTGCCAGCAGCTTTCAACCAGGGCCCACTTCCACAGATACGCAGTATTTT.

Turning to this clone: In the same sample, other DNA sequences code for this CDR3. The V call is TRBV7-6, the J call TRBJ2-3; a possible D gene is TRBD2 (6 bases). Trimming left V 1 base short and J 3 bases short, with 11 bases between. Germline V gene lookup returns CDR1 SGHVS and CDR2 FNYEAQ. The CDR3 totals 15 residues. Here the CDR3 DNA reads TGTGCCAGCAGCTTAGGGGGCGGGGCAACAGATACGCAGTATTTT. This codes for CASSLGGGATDTQYF.